This is a list of T cell receptor beta chains from one sample in a study of cytomegalovirus exposure and HLA in healthy donors. Profiled with immunoSEQ multiplex PCR; TCRdb holds only in-frame clones, not every one. The sample comprises some 170,000 clones, approximately 87% of which are singletons, and 1.4% rests with the top ten. The sequencing input was PBMCs. The receptors come from a woman in her twenties or thirties in good health and CMV-seronegative. CDR3s include the opening cysteine and the closing phenylalanine or tryptophan. Fields, in order: V gene, D gene, J gene, clone size, CDR3 protein, CDR3 DNA. The D gene is left open where the match is weak. The size field is filled for only some rows; it gives once, few, many or a size class.

>TRBV19|.|TRBJ1-2|.
CASSTFTVDHGYTF
TGTGCCAGTAGTACCTTCACAGTAGACCATGGCTACACCTTC
>TRBV15|TRBD1|TRBJ2-6|.
CATSRGQGYSGANVLTF
TGTGCCACCAGCAGAGGACAGGGTTACTCTGGGGCCAACGTCCTGACTTTC
>TRBV7-9|.|TRBJ1-6|.
CASSRTVENSPLHF
TGTGCCAGCAGCCGGACAGTTGAGAATTCACCCCTCCACTTT
>TRBV18|.|TRBJ2-6|once
CASSPLTGWSTGANVLTF
TGTGCCAGCTCACCACTCACAGGGTGGTCGACTGGGGCCAACGTCCTGACTTTC
>TRBV30|TRBD1|TRBJ1-2|.
CAYNRGTGAFYGYTF
TGTGCCTACAATAGGGGGACAGGGGCCTTCTATGGCTACACCTTC
>TRBV18|.|TRBJ2-3|once
CASSQTSTDTQYF
TGTGCCAGCTCACAGACTAGCACAGATACGCAGTATTTT
>TRBV4-2|.|TRBJ2-7|.
CASSQAGDEQYF
TGTGCCAGCAGCCAGGCCGGGGACGAGCAGTACTTC
>TRBV10-2|TRBD1|TRBJ2-1|once
CASSDRDRSSYNEQFF
TGCGCCAGCAGTGATCGGGACAGGAGCTCCTACAATGAGCAGTTCTTC
>TRBV6-5|TRBD1|TRBJ1-2|.
CASSSRDRGWNYGYTF
TGTGCCAGCAGTTCCCGGGACAGGGGTTGGAACTATGGCTACACCTTC
>TRBV23-1|.|TRBJ1-5|.
CASSQRGAGFDQPQHF
TGCGCCAGCAGTCAACGGGGGGCGGGGTTCGATCAGCCCCAGCATTTT
>TRBV5-1|.|TRBJ2-7|.
CASSLTPGYEQYF
TGCGCCAGCAGCTTGACTCCGGGGTACGAGCAGTACTTC
>TRBV7-2|.|TRBJ2-5|once
CASSLDEGLRETQYF
TGTGCCAGCAGCTTAGATGAGGGACTTAGGGAGACCCAGTACTTC
>TRBV6-5|.|TRBJ1-1|.
CASSYQGLTEAFF
TGTGCCAGCAGTTATCAGGGGCTCACTGAAGCTTTCTTT
>TRBV13|TRBD2|TRBJ2-4|.
CASSFLAGGGDAKNIQYF
TGTGCCAGCAGCTTTCTAGCGGGGGGCGGAGACGCCAAAAACATTCAGTACTTC
>TRBV7-9|TRBD1|TRBJ2-5|.
CASSNGTALKQETQYF
TGTGCCAGCAGCAACGGGACAGCGTTAAAACAAGAGACCCAGTACTTC
>TRBV6-6|.|TRBJ1-5|.
CASSPTGRGNQPQHF
TGTGCCAGCAGCCCCACGGGAAGGGGGAATCAGCCCCAGCATTTT
>TRBV14|.|TRBJ2-1|.
CASSHEGGYFNEQFF
TGTGCCAGCAGCCACGAGGGGGGGTACTTCAATGAGCAGTTCTTC
>TRBV7-2|.|TRBJ1-1|.
CASSLGVAGGTEAFF
TGTGCCAGCAGCCTAGGCGTGGCGGGTGGCACTGAAGCTTTCTTT
>TRBV18|.|TRBJ1-1|.
CASSAGGNTEAFF
TGTGCCAGCTCAGCCGGGGGGAACACTGAAGCTTTCTTT
>TRBV15|.|TRBJ1-3|.
CATSRYRASGNTIYF
TGTGCCACCAGCAGGTACAGGGCCTCTGGAAACACCATATATTTT
>TRBV7-9|.|TRBJ1-5|.
CAPVGQGPPLHSNQPQHF
TGTGCCCCCGTTGGGCAGGGGCCTCCCTTACATAGCAATCAGCCCCAGCATTTT
>TRBV5-4|TRBD1|TRBJ1-1|.
CASSPGQLVEAFF
TGTGCCAGCAGCCCGGGACAGCTAGTTGAAGCTTTCTTT